The entry below gives a single T cell receptor (beta chain) sequence along with its context. The count of this clone is one. Its recognized antigen is unknown. One base away there is no much larger clone; base qualities are not given. The sample originates from a study of blood T cell repertoires in COVID-19 (dated by TCRdb to 2018 to 2021). Turning to the overall study: Samples covering the acute and convalescent phases of COVID-19 were provided by collaborators in the United States, Italy and Spain. The samples were drawn from the first 160 participants of the ongoing ImmuneRACE study and from over 950 subjects provided by 6 global collaborators. The repertoires were made available in a free public database intended to serve as a resource for research on the immune response to SARS-CoV-2. The dataset comprised deeply sampled blood TCRbeta repertoires from subjects exposed to, actively infected with, or recovered from COVID-19. The material from the prospective study consisted of cDNA or gDNA derived from T cells, B-cell-depleted T cells, or PBMCs. Sample metadata almost always included a de-identified subject ID, COVID-19 status, age in years and sex. Where available, HLA class I and class II types were obtained from metadata supplied by the sample provider rather than from assay-based typing.

The immunoSEQ Assay, a bias-controlled multiplex PCR, was used to amplify TCRbeta CDR3 regions from genomic DNA. As for the original processing: The number of nucleated cells in each sample was estimated from the amplification of reference gene primers within the assay. To quantify the absolute abundance of each unique TCRbeta CDR3 rearrangement, sequence reads were collapsed and filtered. Productive Simpson clonality was computed per sample as the square root of Simpson's diversity index over productive rearrangements. As stored in TCRdb, this immuneACCESS dataset retains in-frame rearrangements with V and J assigned. A fraction of the clones does not appear; measured against another copy, unresolved V genes explain less than half of the discrepancy, and the remainder lacks a known reason. Clonal size and the V and J genes are those of that table, whereas D and trimming came from the DNA. In all, the sample holds over 450,000 clones, and 89% of those were seen once. The ten largest clones take up about 0.91% of the sample.

One collaborating source in Seattle enrolled patients during active infection and followed them longitudinally through the course of disease. Whole blood was collected in K2EDTA tubes by collaborating institutions according to the institutions' own protocols. Collaborator samples were shipped for TCRbeta analysis as frozen whole blood, isolated PBMCs, or DNA extracted from either sample type. Counted from cysteine to phenylalanine, this CDR3 has 18 amino acids. Only CDR3 DNA remains: 54 bases, in frame from the first base. V ends up 1 base short and J 1 base short, with an unmatched junction base count of 6. According to the germline V gene (reference sequence), CDR1 reads LNHNV and CDR2 reads YYDKDF. Overall study outcomes, separate from this receptor: The quantity of clinical and demographic metadata differed by source and by participant and was supplied without curation.

This sequence uses TRBV15 and TRBJ2-2; 10 middle bases align to TRBD1. Material for sequencing was peripheral blood. The source of this sequence is a man between 18 and 35 years old with COVID-19, enrolled during active disease. The CDR3 has the sequence CATSRGGTGALNTGELFF. Here is the DNA: TGTGCCACCAGCAGAGGGGGGACAGGGGCCTTGAACACCGGGGAGCTGTTTTTT.